The following is a TCR beta chain sequence with its context. Its antigen is unknown. This entry comes from a study of T cells in tumors after PD-1 blockade. Background on the study: Excluded were patients with checkpoint blockade, immunosuppressants, or radiotherapy or other anti-cancer therapy within 4 weeks. Broader study findings: About 41% of tumor TCR clonotypes were also found in blood.

Germline values: CDR1 SEHNR, CDR2 FQNEAQ (reference sequence). This CDR3 comprises 19 residues. Losses at the gene ends were 5 bases for V and 1 base for J; bases not matched to a gene: 16. Profiled with immunoSEQ multiplex PCR; TCRdb holds only in-frame clones, not every one. Among 45,000 to 60,000 clones, just under 80% were seen once, and the ten largest hold roughly 17%. The chain employs TRBV7-9 and TRBJ2-5; 10 bases fit TRBD1. The source of this sequence is a human donor with basal cell carcinoma. Here the sequenced sample was PBMCs, taken before anti-PD-1 treatment. CDR3 DNA: TGTGCCAGCAGCCCGCCGACCATTGGGGACAGGGGACTCCAAGAGACCCAGTACTTC. Protein product: CASSPPTIGDRGLQETQYF.